These 16 T cell receptor beta chains share one sample of origin, sequenced in a study of blood T cells in healthy people across ages. A second PCR of roughly 7 to 11 cycles used a sample-barcoded 5' primer and a J-beta primer mix. TCRdb independently ran MiXCR on the 5' RACE reads; one entry per CDR3 protein. Of some 1.4 million distinct CDR3 sequences in the sample, approximately 38% were seen once. Sequenced material: blood. Every receptor here comes from a woman aged 18-35 years in good health.

The V gene is TRBV28, the J gene TRBJ2-7, with a tentative D call TRBD2 (5 bases). V was clipped by 8 bases and J by 12 bases, with 23 bases between them. This CDR3 comprises 13 residues. From germline, CDR1 is MDHEN and CDR2 SYDVKM. Here the CDR3 reads CASSSGIAGSGYF. The CDR3 DNA reads as TGTGCCAGCTCTTCTGGGATTGCAGGCAGCGGGTACTTC.

V gene TRBV30 combines with J gene TRBJ2-5; 10 nucleotides align to TRBD2. Unmatched junction bases numbered 4, after V lost 2 bases and J lost 4 bases. The CDR3 covers 14 residues. Germline CDR1 and CDR2: GTSNPN and SVGIG (reference sequence). The CDR3: CAWSSSGGPETQYF. For the CDR3, the DNA is TGTGCCTGGAGTTCTAGCGGGGGTCCAGAGACCCAGTACTTC.

V and J are TRBV7-8 and TRBJ2-5, with 12 bases identical to TRBD2. The CDR3 is 17 residues long. Trimming cost V 1 base and J 9 bases; bases outside gene matches: 12. From germline, CDR1 is SGHVS and CDR2 FQNEAQ. In DNA form, the CDR3 reads TGTGCCAGCAGCTTAGGGACTAGCGGGGAGGCCGGGGTGGCCCAGTACTTC. Translating it yields CASSLGTSGEAGVAQYF.

This chain uses TRBV20-1 with TRBJ2-5; possibly TRBD1 for D (6 bases). Per the germline V gene, CDR1 is DFQATT and CDR2 is SNEGSKA (reference sequence). Trimming shortened V by 3 bases and J by 4 bases, and 15 bases separated the two germline ends. CDR3 size: 14 residues. Here the CDR3 DNA reads TGCAGTGCTAGTTTGGGGGCGAGGGGAGAGACCCAGTACTTC. This gives the protein CSASLGARGETQYF.

The chain combines TRBV12-3 or TRBV12-4 with TRBJ1-6; possible D gene TRBD1, 6 bases. The CDR3 loop spans 15 amino acids. Trimming took off 8 bases at V and 1 base at J, with 12 bases between the two ends. Here the CDR3 DNA reads TGTGCCAGCGGCCCGACAGGATCCTATAATTCACCCCTCCACTTT. Protein product: CASGPTGSYNSPLHF.

The chain links TRBV9 to TRBJ2-1; 9 nucleotides align to TRBD1. CDR3 length: 16 amino acids. In germline, CDR1 is SGDLS, CDR2 YYNGEE. Unmatched junction bases numbered 9, after V lost 4 bases and J lost 4 bases. CDR3 loop: CASSPIGTGKYNEQFF. CDR3 DNA: TGTGCCAGCAGCCCGATTGGGACAGGGAAATACAATGAGCAGTTCTTC.

The chain has TRBV6-1 and TRBJ2-1; 7 positions match TRBD2. J was trimmed by 12 bases and V by 3 bases; bases with no gene match: 5. The CDR3 is 12 amino acids. The germline CDR1 and CDR2 sequences are MNHNS and SASEGT. CDR3 DNA sequence: TGTGCCAGCAGTGACTTTGGGGAGGGGCAGTTCTTC. Protein sequence: CASSDFGEGQFF.

The gene calls are TRBV12-3 or TRBV12-4 and TRBJ1-5; weak D call: TRBD1 (5 bases). This CDR3 comprises 16 residues. V lost 1 base and J lost 4, with 14 bases in between. The CDR3 sequence is CASSLDTWGGNQPQHF. As DNA, the CDR3 is TGTGCCAGCAGTTTAGACACCTGGGGGGGTAATCAGCCCCAGCATTTT.

This clonotype showed up just once. The chain recombines TRBV12-3 or TRBV12-4 with TRBJ1-1; D not certain. This CDR3 has 13 amino acids. Trimming removed 6 bases at V and 9 bases at J, with 17 bases between. The CDR3 is CASSRNSRTKAFF. The CDR3 nucleotides read TGTGCCAGCAGCCGGAACAGCAGAACCAAAGCTTTCTTT.

CDR3 bases: TGTGCCAGCAGTGGCGGGAGATCGTGGTCCGGGGAGCTGTTTTTT. The encoded protein is CASSGGRSWSGELFF. The gene calls are TRBV2 and TRBJ2-2, with 7 bases fitting TRBD2. Germline-derived CDR1 and CDR2 are SNHLY and FYNNEI. After removal of 4 bases from V and 6 bases from J, the junction contained 8 bases not matched to a gene. The CDR3 sequence is 15 residues long.

To note about this clonotype: A read error may produce the germline difference seen at one junction end. The chain is built from TRBV20-1 and TRBJ1-5, with D uncertain. Germline V gene data show CDR1 as DFQATT and CDR2 as SNEGSKA (reference sequence). The CDR3 has 15 amino acids. The CDR3 DNA sequence: TGCAGTGCCAGAGTGCCAGGCGCGGCCAATCAGCCCCAGCATTTT. Its translation: CSARVPGAANQPQHF.

This sequence joins TRBV28 and TRBJ2-2, with TRBD1 matching 8 bases. This CDR3 region has 14 residues. Germline values: CDR1 MDHEN, CDR2 SYDVKM. Germline trimming cut 7 bases from V and 1 base from J; bases unmatched to any gene: 2. The CDR3 sequence: CASMGTGNTGELFF. The CDR3 nucleotides read TGTGCCAGCATGGGGACAGGGAACACCGGGGAGCTGTTTTTT.

In its sample, this clonotype was seen a few times. This chain joins TRBV7-9 and TRBJ1-2, with D hard to call. This CDR3 spans 12 amino acids. Germline CDR1 reads SEHNR; CDR2 reads FQNEAQ (reference sequence). V was shortened by 11 bases and J by 0 bases, with 10 bases between the two germline ends. The DNA for the CDR3 is TGTGCCGCGAGGTTGACTAACTATGGCTACACCTTC. Protein sequence: CAARLTNYGYTF.

The gene calls are TRBV12-3 or TRBV12-4 and TRBJ2-5, with D possibly TRBD1 on 6 matching bases. The CDR3 is 15 amino acids. V dropped 7 bases and J dropped 11 bases, with 26 bases sitting between them. CDR3 sequence reads: CASTKALGAYNEQYF. The CDR3 DNA reads TGTGCCAGCACCAAAGCCCTGGGGGCTTACAATGAGCAGTACTTC.

This clonotype was seen many times. The chain employs TRBV11-2 and TRBJ2-1, with 11 positions matching TRBD2. This CDR3 spans 13 amino acids. V shed 11 bases and J 4 bases; nucleotides not matched to a gene: 4. The germline CDR1 and CDR2 sequences are SGHAT and FQNNGV. In DNA form, the CDR3 reads TGTGCCGGGGGACTAGCGGCTTACAATGAGCAGTTCTTC. This gives the protein CAGGLAAYNEQFF.

Ten or more counts support this clonotype. The V and J genes are TRBV6-6 and TRBJ2-7; 10 bases align to TRBD1. Per germline, CDR1 MNHNY and CDR2 SVGAGI (reference sequence). The length of the CDR3 is 16 residues. Trimming at V came to 6 bases and at J to 3 bases, leaving 11 bases not matched to a gene. The CDR3 coding sequence is TGTGCCAGCAGAACCAATTCCGGGACAGGGGTCTACGAGCAGTACTTC. This sequence encodes CASRTNSGTGVYEQYF.